Shown below are 12 T cell receptor beta chains from a single sample sequenced in a study of monozygotic twins with inflammatory bowel disease. Reprocessing the 5' RACE reads, TCRdb reports a single entry for every CDR3 protein and omits DNA. Its table lists approximately 150,000 distinct CDR3 sequences. Specimen: blood. These receptors all stem from a human donor with ulcerative colitis or Crohn's disease, or a healthy co-twin of an affected twin (not recorded which).

V usage is TRBV20-1 and J usage is TRBJ2-7; as DNA is missing, the TRBD1 call by TCRdb cannot be tested. Germline V gives CDR1 DFQATT, CDR2 SNEGSKA (reference sequence). This CDR3 is 13 amino acids long. CDR3 residues: CSAKGDESYEQYF.

The chain employs TRBV15 and TRBJ1-2; the D gene TCRdb calls, TRBD1, cannot be checked with no DNA. Germline V lookup: CDR1 LNHNV, CDR2 YYDKDF (reference sequence). The length of the CDR3 is 13 residues. The CDR3 loop is CATSSGTVYGYTF.

CDR3 amino acids: CSARDPLLGTDTQYF. The chain joins TRBV20-1 to TRBJ2-3. CDR1 is DFQATT, CDR2 SNEGSKA, per germline (reference sequence). There are 15 residues in the CDR3.

The rearrangement joins TRBV4-1 to TRBJ2-7; the TCRdb D gene call, TRBD2, has no DNA to confirm it. This CDR3 region has 16 residues. Looked up from germline, CDR1 is MGHRA and CDR2 is YSYEKL. The CDR3 reads CASSQELSGGYYEQYF.

The CDR3 spells CASSLGAGLNTEAFF. The chain combines TRBV7-2 with TRBJ1-1; with no DNA, the TCRdb D assignment of TRBD1 cannot be verified. The CDR3 contains 15 residues. Germline lookup yields CDR1 SGHTA and CDR2 FQGNSA.

The chain's CDR3 is CASSARGAGTTGYNEQFF. The rearrangement uses TRBV9 and TRBJ2-1; TCRdb lists TRBD1, though no DNA is available to test this call. CDR1 and CDR2 (germline): SGDLS, YYNGEE. The CDR3 spans 18 residues.

The chain has TRBV5-6 and TRBJ1-6; TCRdb's D call, TRBD1, is unchecked because there is no DNA. Germline CDR1 is SGHDT and CDR2 is YYEEEE. There are 15 residues in the CDR3. CDR3 loop: CASSLGRQGGSPLHF.

J is TRBJ2-5 and V is TRBV6-2 or TRBV6-3. The CDR3 consists of 14 residues. Germline V CDR1 and CDR2: MNHEY, SVGEGT. CDR3 in amino acids: CASSYSRSQETQYF.

The genes are TRBV18 and TRBJ2-1. CDR1 and CDR2 from the germline V gene are KGHSH and LQKENI. The CDR3 contains 13 residues. Here the CDR3 reads CASSQDARAEQFF.

The chain couples TRBV5-4 to TRBJ2-1; TCRdb calls TRBD1, which cannot be checked without DNA. Germline loops: CDR1 SGHNT, CDR2 YYREEE (reference sequence). The CDR3 contains 16 residues. The CDR3 reads CASSPPLQGPGGEQFF.

The chain employs TRBV15 and TRBJ2-4; the TRBD2 assignment by TCRdb is unverifiable without DNA. Per the germline V gene, CDR1 is LNHNV and CDR2 is YYDKDF (reference sequence). The CDR3 contains 17 residues. CDR3 loop: CATSRDWTSGKEDIQYF.

J is TRBJ2-3 and V is TRBV18; checking the TCRdb D call of TRBD1 is not possible without DNA. The CDR3 length is 14 residues. The germline CDR1 and CDR2 sequences are KGHSH and LQKENI. The CDR3 loop reads CASSPGRSTDTQYF.